This passage covers 17 T cell receptor beta chains from one sample sequenced in a study of blood T cell repertoires in COVID-19. Clones were sequenced by immunoSEQ multiplex PCR, and TCRdb holds only the in-frame ones, with some missing. The table lists about 250,000 clones, around 84% of them singletons. The specimen was PBMCs or T cells enriched from blood (not recorded which). Source of these receptors: a man aged 35 to 55 who had recovered from COVID-19.

The chain combines TRBV11-1 with TRBJ2-7; 8 nucleotides line up with TRBD1. Germline assignment: CDR1 SGHAT and CDR2 FQDESV (reference sequence). The CDR3 is made up of 13 amino acids. Trimming took 4 bases from V and 6 from J; bases not matched to a gene: 5. CDR3 sequence reads: CASSSRTGSEQYF. In DNA form, the CDR3 reads TGTGCCAGCAGCTCCCGGACAGGGAGCGAGCAGTACTTC.

This rearrangement joins TRBV10-3 to TRBJ2-3; D may be TRBD2 (5 bases). V lost 6 bases to trimming and J lost 1 base, with 11 bases between them. The germline V gene has CDR1 ENHRY and CDR2 SYGVKD. This CDR3 is built from 14 residues. The CDR3 DNA reads TGTGCCATCAGGGACTCGAGAGGCACAGATACGCAGTATTTT. Its translation: CAIRDSRGTDTQYF.

This chain uses TRBV29-1 with TRBJ2-2; tentatively, D is TRBD2 (5 bases). Germline CDR1 SQVTM, CDR2 ANQGSEA. V lost 2 bases and J 0 bases, leaving 10 bases between the germline ends. CDR3 length equals 15 residues. CDR3: CSVELERTNTGELFF. As DNA, the CDR3 is TGCAGCGTTGAATTAGAGCGGACGAACACCGGGGAGCTGTTTTTT.

V is TRBV6-5 and J is TRBJ2-5; TRBD1 agrees at 11 bases. Germline CDR1 reads MNHEY; CDR2 reads SVGAGI. The J segment lost 1 base and the V segment lost 0 bases, leaving 1 base of the junction unmatched. This CDR3 spans 16 amino acids. The CDR3 loop is CASSYSGTGGQETQYF. The CDR3 DNA is TGTGCCAGCAGTTACTCGGGGACAGGGGGCCAAGAGACCCAGTACTTC.

This clone was observed at least ten times. J is TRBJ1-2 and V is TRBV27; D is uncertain. The CDR3 has 11 residues. V lost 8 bases to trimming and J lost 8 bases, with 12 bases between them. Germline loops: CDR1 MNHEY, CDR2 SMNVEV (reference sequence). The DNA for the CDR3 is TGTGCCAGCGGAGGAGGGAAGGGCTACACCTTC. Translating gives CASGGGKGYTF.

The rearrangement links TRBV19 to TRBJ2-7; D not certain. The CDR3 is made up of 11 amino acids. Germline CDR1 reads LNHDA; CDR2 reads SQIVND (reference sequence). Trimming removed 10 bases from V and 6 bases from J, with 13 bases in between. CDR3 sequence (DNA): TGTGCCACCCCCGCCCGGTTCGAGCAGTACTTC. Its translation: CATPARFEQYF.

The CDR3 spells CATSGRRGTEAFF. CDR3 bases: TGTGCCACCAGTGGACGGAGGGGCACTGAAGCTTTCTTT. The chain joins TRBV24-1 to TRBJ1-1, with a weak D call TRBD1 (5 bases). The ends were cut back, 5 bases at V and 4 bases at J, with 10 bases in the middle. Germline assignment: CDR1 KGHDR and CDR2 SFDVKD. CDR3 length equals 13 residues.

This clone has just one count. The rearrangement uses TRBV24-1 and TRBJ2-3; 8 bases line up with TRBD1. The CDR3 consists of 14 residues. Per the germline V gene, CDR1 is KGHDR and CDR2 is SFDVKD. V trimming: 4 bases; J trimming: 5 bases; junction bases outside the gene matches: 4. DNA for the CDR3: TGTGCCACCAGTGACAGGGGGCAGGTAGATACGCAGTATTTT. This gives the protein CATSDRGQVDTQYF.

The chain employs TRBV5-1 and TRBJ2-1; the D gene is possibly TRBD2 (6 bases). Per the germline V gene, CDR1 is SGHRS and CDR2 is YFSETQ. The CDR3 totals 15 residues. V lost 3 bases and J lost 2, with 12 bases in between. This CDR3 is CASSSSGQAYNEQFF. The CDR3 DNA follows: TGCGCCAGCAGCTCAAGCGGGCAGGCCTACAATGAGCAGTTCTTC.

The chain is built from TRBV4-1 and TRBJ1-4; TRBD1 agrees at 7 bases. The CDR3 extends over 16 amino acids. Losses at the gene ends were 4 bases for V and 0 bases for J; bases not matched to a gene: 5. CDR1 is MGHRA and CDR2 is YSYEKL in the germline V gene. The CDR3 coding sequence is TGCGCCAGCAGCCGAGGGACAGTTGCAACTAATGAAAAACTGTTTTTT. As protein: CASSRGTVATNEKLFF.

This clone showed up just a few times. The J gene is TRBJ2-1, the V gene TRBV6-5; no clear D gene. Trimming left V 6 bases short and J 7 bases short, with 19 bases between. Germline CDR1 and CDR2: MNHEY and SVGAGI. This CDR3 spans 15 amino acids. CDR3 in amino acids: CASSNLYAAANEQFF. The DNA for the CDR3 is TGTGCCAGCAGCAACCTTTACGCGGCCGCGAATGAGCAGTTCTTC.

In DNA form, the CDR3 reads TGTGCCAGCAGTTCGACAGGGAGAAGCACTGAAGCTTTCTTT. Residues: CASSSTGRSTEAFF. The chain carries TRBV28 and TRBJ1-1; TRBD1 matches 7 bases. The germline CDR1 and CDR2 sequences are MDHEN and SYDVKM. The CDR3 is 14 amino acids. With 4 bases clipped from V and 4 bases from J, the junction kept 6 bases outside the gene matches.

The chain carries TRBV7-8 and TRBJ1-4; D is uncertain. Deletions cut 5 bases from V and 2 bases from J, with 12 bases between. Germline lookup yields CDR1 SGHVS and CDR2 FQNEAQ. This CDR3 contains 15 residues. Here the CDR3 DNA reads TGTGCCAGCAGCCCCCCGACTTACACTAATGAAAAACTGTTTTTT. Its protein product is CASSPPTYTNEKLFF.

This clone came up a few times. This chain links TRBV30 with TRBJ1-1; 9 bases are shared with TRBD1. This CDR3 is built from 14 residues. CDR1 and CDR2 from the germline V gene are GTSNPN and SVGIG (reference sequence). The J segment lost 2 bases and the V segment lost 2 bases, leaving 3 bases of the junction unmatched. The CDR3 protein is CAWSTGQGNTEAFF. DNA of the CDR3: TGTGCCTGGAGTACGGGACAGGGAAACACTGAAGCTTTCTTT.

With respect to this clone: The junction departs from germline at one end; a sequencing error may be responsible. The chain employs TRBV6-5 and TRBJ2-2, with 9 bases fitting TRBD1. CDR3 length: 14 residues. Germline V gene sequence: CDR1 MNHEY, CDR2 SVGAGI. The CDR3 protein is CTSSFGQGIGELFF. Written as DNA, the CDR3 is TGTACCAGCAGTTTCGGACAGGGGATAGGGGAGCTGTTTTTT.

The chain joins TRBV10-3 to TRBJ1-5; 9 nucleotides align to TRBD1. The CDR3 sequence is 13 residues long. V gave up 6 bases and J gave up 5 bases; unmatched junction bases: 2. Germline V gene data show CDR1 as ENHRY and CDR2 as SYGVKD. The CDR3 loop is CAIRQGAYQPQHF. In nucleotides, the CDR3 is TGTGCCATCAGACAGGGGGCCTATCAGCCCCAGCATTTT.

The gene calls are TRBV7-2 and TRBJ2-1; a possible D gene is TRBD1 (5 bases). Trimming shortened V by 3 bases and J by 2 bases, and 11 bases separated the two germline ends. This CDR3 is 15 amino acids long. CDR1 and CDR2 (germline): SGHTA, FQGNSA. The chain's CDR3 is CASSFEGAPYNEQFF. CDR3 DNA: TGTGCCAGCAGCTTCGAAGGGGCGCCCTACAATGAGCAGTTCTTC.